These 10 T cell receptor beta chains were sequenced from one sample in a study of cytomegalovirus exposure and HLA in healthy donors. The repertoire was sequenced with immunoSEQ multiplex PCR; TCRdb's copy has only in-frame clones and lacks some. The table lists 60,000 to 65,000 clones, less than 96% of them singletons. Source material: PBMCs. The receptors were sampled from a woman aged 18-29 years in good health and CMV-seronegative.

The chain links TRBV6-1 to TRBJ2-7; D might be TRBD2 (5 bases). This CDR3 has 15 amino acids. CDR1 is MNHNS and CDR2 is SASEGT in the germline V gene. V gave up 2 bases and J gave up 3 bases, with 14 bases separating them. CDR3 in amino acids: CASSEIGREHYEQYF. The CDR3 DNA reads as TGTGCCAGCAGTGAAATCGGTAGGGAGCACTACGAGCAGTACTTC.

V and J are TRBV4-3 and TRBJ2-2; possible D gene TRBD1, 5 bases. The CDR3 totals 17 residues. The germline CDR1 and CDR2 sequences are LGHNA and YSLEER. V dropped 1 base and J dropped 8 bases, with 20 bases sitting between them. This CDR3 reads CASSQVVLGAGLGELFF. CDR3 sequence (DNA): TGCGCCAGCAGCCAAGTCGTGCTTGGGGCCGGTCTGGGGGAGCTGTTTTTT.

V usage is TRBV6-6 and J usage is TRBJ1-1; D perhaps matches TRBD1 (5 bases). Germline CDR1 and CDR2: MNHNY and SVGAGI (reference sequence). This CDR3 has 16 residues. V was shortened by 7 bases and J by 0 bases, with 18 bases between the two germline ends. The CDR3 DNA is TGTGCCAGCACCATGGGGGGGTACATAATGAACACTGAAGCTTTCTTT. It yields the protein CASTMGGYIMNTEAFF.

CDR3 amino acids: CAWSQGGGYTF. CDR3 coding DNA: TGTGCCTGGAGTCAGGGGGGTGGCTACACCTTC. The chain links TRBV30 to TRBJ1-2, with 7 bases fitting TRBD1. This CDR3 has 11 residues. V dropped 2 bases and J dropped 7; count of bases not matched to a gene: 1. Germline CDR1 and CDR2: GTSNPN and SVGIG (reference sequence). The full variable domain, with the rest looked up from reference TRBV30 and TRBJ1-2, is SQTIHQWPATLVQPVGSPLSLECTVEGTSNPNLYWYRQAAGRGLQLLFYSVGIGQISSEVPQNLSASRPQDRQFILSSKKLLLSDSGFYLCAWSQGGGYTFGSGTRLTVV.

The CDR3 sequence: CASSPQSGVRTEAFF. The CDR3 coding sequence is TGCGCCAGCAGCCCCCAATCGGGGGTGCGTACTGAAGCTTTCTTT. V usage is TRBV4-1 and J usage is TRBJ1-1; a weak D match, TRBD1 (5 bases). From germline, CDR1 is MGHRA and CDR2 YSYEKL. This CDR3 has 15 amino acids. V was cut by 4 bases and J by 5 bases, with 17 bases left in between.

The chain carries TRBV28 and TRBJ2-1, with TRBD2 identical over 7 bases. Trimming removed 5 bases from V and 15 bases from J; junction bases left unmatched: 7. Germline V gene data show CDR1 as MDHEN and CDR2 as SYDVKM. The CDR3 loop spans 11 amino acids. Here the CDR3 reads CASSTRTRAFF. CDR3 sequence (DNA): TGTGCCAGCAGTACTCGGACTAGGGCGTTCTTC.

The chain employs TRBV19 and TRBJ2-5, with 8 bases identical to TRBD1. After removal of 7 bases from V and 4 bases from J, the junction contained 11 bases not matched to a gene. Germline V gene sequence: CDR1 LNHDA, CDR2 SQIVND (reference sequence). The CDR3 is 15 residues long. CDR3 sequence: CASTEGQGAGETQYF. CDR3 bases: TGTGCCAGTACCGAGGGGCAGGGGGCTGGAGAGACCCAGTACTTC.

This chain links TRBV16 with TRBJ2-1, with a tentative D call TRBD1 (5 bases). The CDR3 loop spans 13 amino acids. CDR1 and CDR2 from the germline V gene are KGHSY and FQNENV. V lost 2 bases and J 10 bases, leaving 12 bases between the germline ends. DNA for the CDR3: TGTGCCAGCAGCCAAGGGGCCCTGGCCGAGCAGTTCTTC. It specifies CASSQGALAEQFF.

The chain carries TRBV7-9 and TRBJ1-2; maybe TRBD1 (6 bases). The V end was cut by 5 bases, the J end by 2 bases, with 15 bases between. The CDR3 runs 15 residues. CDR1 and CDR2 (germline): SEHNR, FQNEAQ (reference sequence). The CDR3 sequence is CASSRRDKRNYGYTF. The CDR3, as DNA: TGTGCCAGCAGCCGCAGGGACAAGCGGAACTATGGCTACACCTTC.

This clone occurred once. V is TRBV27 and J is TRBJ2-1; D call uncertain. V gave up 6 bases and J gave up 7 bases, with 10 bases separating them. CDR3 length equals 12 residues. Per the germline V gene, CDR1 is MNHEY and CDR2 is SMNVEV (reference sequence). This CDR3 reads CASRTAQNEQFF. CDR3 sequence (DNA): TGTGCCAGCAGAACAGCCCAAAATGAGCAGTTCTTC.